Listed here is a single T cell receptor (beta chain). Amplification used 60 Vbeta primers and 13 Jbeta primers. Produced via immunoSEQ multiplex PCR; TCRdb's table is partial and in-frame only. Found here are 77,000 or so clones, around 80% of them singletons; the top ten hold approximately 20%. This entry comes from a study of cytomegalovirus exposure and HLA in healthy donors. The sample taken for sequencing was PBMCs. The source is a man between 65 and 85 years old in good health and CMV-seropositive.

Written as DNA, the CDR3 is TGTGCCAGCAGCTCTGGACTAGCGGGAGTGGCTACGCAGTATTTT. It translates to CASSSGLAGVATQYF. The chain links TRBV7-3 to TRBJ2-3, with 13 bases matching TRBD2. Germline V lookup: CDR1 SGHTA, CDR2 FQGTGA. With V trimmed by 4 bases and J by 8 bases, 6 bases remained unmatched. The CDR3 spans 15 residues.